This TCR beta chain originates from a study of T cells in Graves' hyperthyroidism and ophthalmopathy. Study observations and caveats: Peripheral blood also featured most of the thyroid clonotypes expanded above 0.001.

Each diagnosis drew on symptoms, thyroxine, TRAb, thyroid ultrasound and orbital computed tomography findings. It was 10 ml of fresh peripheral blood that supplied the PBMCs. A remark on this clonotype: Its antigen remains unknown.

TCR beta CDR3 regions were amplified from RNA transcripts. TCR CDR3 underwent first-round RT-PCR with the HTBI primer set. Each CDR3 protein gets one entry after TCRdb re-called the multiplex PCR reads with MiXCR. Among roughly 57,000 distinct CDR3 sequences listed, around 53% were seen once. The CDR3 is 16 amino acids. From germline, CDR1 is SGHRS and CDR2 YFSETQ. The germline V and J ends were trimmed by 2 bases and 10 bases, with 21 bases remaining between them. The specimen was blood. The receptor's source is a woman in her sixties or seventies with Graves' ophthalmopathy. J is TRBJ2-2 and V is TRBV5-1, with D possibly being TRBD2 (7 bases). CDR3 amino acids: CASSFTISTGREELFF. In DNA, the CDR3 is TGCGCCAGCAGCTTTACCATATCAACAGGGAGGGAGGAGCTGTTTTTT.